One sample yielded the 24 T cell receptor beta chains listed below, sequenced in a study of naive and memory T cell subsets. Points from the study as a whole: Especially in CD8 cells, naive repertoires contained a few larger clonotypes, possibly CD45RA-re-expressing memory cells.

The beta constant-region primer was an equimolar mix of two oligonucleotides covering TRBC1 and TRBC2. Nested alpha and beta constant-region primers with the SP2 primer drove four PCR rounds on ligated cDNA. TCRdb independently ran MiXCR on the UMI-ligation and nested PCR reads; one entry per CDR3 protein. The sample shows fewer than 150,000 distinct CDR3 sequences, approximately 18% of them seen only once. No antigens are known for them. The sample was naive CD8+ T cells from blood. These receptors originate from a human donor in good health.

This clonotype was counted between two and nine times. The gene calls are TRBV5-1 and TRBJ2-5; no clear D. Germline values: CDR1 SGHRS, CDR2 YFSETQ. This CDR3 has 14 residues. The ends were cut back, 2 bases at V and 4 bases at J, with 12 bases in the middle. CDR3 nucleotide sequence: TGCGCCAGCAGCTTCTTAGACGTGGGAGAGACCCAGTACTTC. Translated, it gives CASSFLDVGETQYF.

This clonotype was detected a few times. The chain is built from TRBV28 and TRBJ2-7, with 10 bases that match TRBD1. Trimming at V came to 4 bases and at J to 3 bases, leaving 6 bases not matched to a gene. From germline, CDR1 is MDHEN and CDR2 SYDVKM. The CDR3 is 15 amino acids. In DNA form, the CDR3 reads TGTGCCAGCAGTTCCGGGACAGGGGCCAACTACGAGCAGTACTTC. It is translated as CASSSGTGANYEQYF.

This clonotype occurred a few times. The V gene is TRBV29-1, the J gene TRBJ2-1, with 10 positions matching TRBD1. This CDR3 comprises 13 residues. V lost 7 bases and J lost 7; bases outside the gene matches: 7. Germline CDR1 reads SQVTM; CDR2 reads ANQGSEA. CDR3 loop: CSAPPGQGNEQFF. The CDR3, as DNA: TGCAGCGCGCCACCGGGACAGGGGAATGAGCAGTTCTTC.

CDR3 bases: TGTGCCAGCAACCTCCTAGGGGTAGGGGAGACCCAGTACTTC. As protein: CASNLLGVGETQYF. The chain uses TRBV12-3 or TRBV12-4 and TRBJ2-5, with a weak D call TRBD1 (5 bases). The CDR3 consists of 14 residues. V lost 7 bases to trimming and J lost 5 bases, with 17 bases between them.

The chain employs TRBV5-6 and TRBJ1-1, with no clear D. Trimming left V 2 bases short and J 0 bases short, with 14 bases between. This CDR3 spans 16 amino acids. The germline CDR1 and CDR2 sequences are SGHDT and YYEEEE. Here the CDR3 DNA reads TGTGCCAGCAGCTTTTGGATTTGGGAATTGAACACTGAAGCTTTCTTT. Protein: CASSFWIWELNTEAFF.

In this sample, this clonotype turned up a few times. The rearrangement links TRBV6-2 or TRBV6-3 to TRBJ1-5; the D gene is possibly TRBD1 (5 bases). The V end lost 5 bases, the J end lost 6 bases, and 14 bases lay between the germline ends. Germline V gene sequence: CDR1 MNHEY, CDR2 SVGEGT. The CDR3 consists of 14 residues. The CDR3 DNA sequence: TGTGCCAGCAGTGTGGTTGGGGCTGCTCAGCCCCAGCATTTT. Protein: CASSVVGAAQPQHF.

The chain has TRBV27 and TRBJ2-7; D is unresolved. V was pared by 10 bases and J by 0 bases, with 7 bases between. The CDR3 spans 11 residues. Germline values: CDR1 MNHEY, CDR2 SMNVEV (reference sequence). CDR3 sequence (DNA): TGTGCCACCGCATCCTCCTACGAGCAGTACTTC. Its translation is CATASSYEQYF.

The rearrangement joins TRBV27 to TRBJ2-5; D is possibly TRBD1 (5 bases). Trimming took 2 bases from V and 2 from J, leaving 9 bases between them. The CDR3 is 14 residues long. Germline loops: CDR1 MNHEY, CDR2 SMNVEV (reference sequence). The CDR3 protein is CASSLQGRQETQYF. The CDR3 nucleotides read TGTGCCAGCAGTTTACAGGGCCGACAAGAGACCCAGTACTTC.

In DNA form, the CDR3 reads TGTGCCACCAGCGCCCGGGACCGTCAGCCCCAGCATTTT. It translates to CATSARDRQPQHF. The chain employs TRBV15 and TRBJ1-5; D perhaps matches TRBD1 (5 bases). V was trimmed by 5 bases and J by 6 bases, leaving 11 bases between them. The length of the CDR3 is 13 residues. The germline V gene encodes CDR1 LNHNV and CDR2 YYDKDF (reference sequence).

This clonotype was seen a few times. V gene TRBV28 combines with J gene TRBJ1-1, with unresolved D. V was trimmed by 3 bases and J by 1 base, leaving 12 bases between them. Germline CDR1 MDHEN, CDR2 SYDVKM. This CDR3 has 15 residues. DNA for the CDR3: TGTGCCAGCAGTTTTGTCGCAGAAGCGAACACTGAAGCTTTCTTT. Residues: CASSFVAEANTEAFF.

The gene calls are TRBV27 and TRBJ1-2; D may be TRBD1 (6 bases). V was shortened by 4 bases and J by 3 bases, with 12 bases between the two germline ends. The CDR3 is made up of 14 amino acids. Germline V lookup: CDR1 MNHEY, CDR2 SMNVEV (reference sequence). DNA for the CDR3: TGTGCCAGCAGTTCAGCGGGGGGCGACTATGGCTACACCTTC. Its protein product is CASSSAGGDYGYTF.

V gene TRBV24-1 combines with J gene TRBJ2-3; 7 bases align to TRBD2. The junction had 6 bases not matched to a gene; V was cut back by 7 bases and J by 0 bases. Germline CDR1 and CDR2: KGHDR and SFDVKD. CDR3 length equals 15 residues. The CDR3 nucleotides read TGTGCCACCAGGAAAGCGGGACCGAGCACAGATACGCAGTATTTT. This sequence encodes CATRKAGPSTDTQYF.

The rearrangement uses TRBV7-9 and TRBJ2-7, with no clear D. The CDR3 is 11 amino acids. V shed 4 bases and J shed 4 bases, with 5 bases lying between them. Germline assignment: CDR1 SEHNR and CDR2 FQNEAQ (reference sequence). CDR3 sequence (DNA): TGTGCCAGCAGCTGGAATTACGAGCAGTACTTC. Translation: CASSWNYEQYF.

The chain joins TRBV29-1 to TRBJ2-1; 9 nucleotides match TRBD2. Germline CDR1 is SQVTM and CDR2 is ANQGSEA. The CDR3 extends over 15 amino acids. After removal of 1 base from V and 5 bases from J, the junction contained 6 bases not matched to a gene. In DNA, the CDR3 is TGCAGCGTTGAAGTAGCGGGAGAACGGGACAATGAGCAGTTCTTC. Protein product: CSVEVAGERDNEQFF.

This clonotype was seen many times. The chain has TRBV18 and TRBJ2-7; 7 bases line up with TRBD1. V dropped 1 base and J dropped 3; count of bases not matched to a gene: 15. Germline CDR1 reads KGHSH; CDR2 reads LQKENI. This CDR3 comprises 18 residues. The DNA of the CDR3 is TGTGCCAGCTCACCACGGGACAGAAGACCTCCCACGGGCTACGAGCAGTACTTC. This translates into CASSPRDRRPPTGYEQYF.

This clonotype was counted between two and nine times. The chain employs TRBV2 and TRBJ1-4; D possibly corresponds to TRBD1 (5 bases). The V gene's germline CDR1 is SNHLY and CDR2 FYNNEI. Trimming stripped 1 base from V and 6 bases from J, with 18 bases between. The CDR3 length is 17 residues. The CDR3 loop reads CASSEGGKYSTDEKLFF. The CDR3 DNA reads as TGTGCCAGCAGTGAAGGGGGGAAATACTCTACAGATGAAAAACTGTTTTTT.

The chain couples TRBV6-5 to TRBJ2-6, with D possibly being TRBD1 (6 bases). The CDR3 sequence is 17 residues long. Trimming shortened V by 6 bases and J by 3 bases, and 18 bases separated the two germline ends. In germline, CDR1 is MNHEY, CDR2 SVGAGI. The CDR3 loop reads CASRQDVGGYGANVLTF. The CDR3 coding sequence is TGTGCCAGCAGACAAGACGTTGGGGGCTATGGGGCCAACGTCCTGACTTTC.

This chain uses TRBV14 with TRBJ2-1, with TRBD2 matching 11 bases. CDR1 and CDR2 from the germline V gene are SGHDN and FVKESK. There are 17 residues in the CDR3. The V segment lost 1 base and the J segment 3 bases; nucleotides outside the gene matches: 5. The CDR3 is CASSQGLLAGDYNEQFF. The DNA for the CDR3 is TGTGCCAGCAGCCAAGGTCTACTAGCGGGGGACTACAATGAGCAGTTCTTC.

The gene calls are TRBV29-1 and TRBJ2-1, with unresolved D. The CDR3 is 11 amino acids. Germline CDR1 is SQVTM and CDR2 is ANQGSEA. The CDR3 loop reads CSPWVYNEQFF. For the CDR3, the DNA is TGCAGTCCGTGGGTGTACAATGAGCAGTTCTTC.

This clonotype appeared a few times. This chain links TRBV30 with TRBJ2-7; no firm D call. The CDR3 loop spans 14 amino acids. Germline V lookup: CDR1 GTSNPN, CDR2 SVGIG (reference sequence). V shed 4 bases and J shed 1 base, with 14 bases lying between them. The CDR3 loop is CAWIPGPKSYEQYF. CDR3 coding DNA: TGTGCCTGGATTCCAGGCCCCAAATCCTACGAGCAGTACTTC.

The chain recombines TRBV27 with TRBJ2-7, with D unclear. Germline CDR1 and CDR2: MNHEY and SMNVEV (reference sequence). This CDR3 is built from 18 residues. V gave up 5 bases and J gave up 1 base, with 24 bases separating them. The CDR3: CASSPDPGAWVKSYEQYF. In nucleotides, the CDR3 is TGTGCCAGCAGTCCAGACCCCGGTGCGTGGGTAAAGTCCTACGAGCAGTACTTC.

This clonotype showed up just a few times. The chain joins TRBV5-1 to TRBJ1-1; tentatively, D is TRBD1 (6 bases). The CDR3 loop spans 15 amino acids. CDR1 and CDR2 from the germline V gene are SGHRS and YFSETQ. Between the trimmed V and J ends, which lost 4 bases and 1 base, there was a span of 14 bases. CDR3 region: CASSLRGGTNTEAFF. DNA of the CDR3: TGCGCCAGCAGCCTGCGTGGGGGCACGAACACTGAAGCTTTCTTT.

A few counts support this clonotype. This chain uses TRBV29-1 with TRBJ1-5; 9 positions agree with TRBD1. Germline-derived CDR1 and CDR2 are SQVTM and ANQGSEA. This CDR3 spans 13 amino acids. V shed 6 bases, J shed 2 bases, and the junction held 2 bases outside the gene matches. The CDR3 protein is CSVRDRGNQPQHF. The DNA for the CDR3 is TGCAGCGTCCGGGACAGGGGCAATCAGCCCCAGCATTTT.

This clonotype was detected a few times. The V call is TRBV29-1, the J call TRBJ2-7; 14 nucleotides agree with TRBD2. Germline lookup yields CDR1 SQVTM and CDR2 ANQGSEA. V was clipped by 3 bases and J by 4 bases; unmatched bases: 2. This CDR3 has 14 amino acids. CDR3 loop: CSVEGTSGSYEQYF. CDR3 sequence (DNA): TGCAGCGTTGAGGGGACTAGCGGGAGTTACGAGCAGTACTTC.